By share, the clone carrying this TCR beta chain counts as medium-sized (0.01 to 0.1%). What it recognizes is unknown. This sample's time point: sample taken at primary tumor resection. TCRdb passed the 5' RACE reads through MiXCR, listing each CDR3 protein once. The sample records 9,400 or so distinct CDR3 sequences, 8.7% being singletons. This sample is drawn from a study of spatial heterogeneity in lung cancer. General study results and limits: It was found that expanded intratumoral alpha and beta TCR counts tracked tumor mutation counts. Of tumor T cells, an estimated coverage of approximately 6.4% was reached for alpha chains and about 14% for beta chains.

This specimen consisted of lung tumor tissue, obtained at surgery. The clonotype comes from a female donor with early-stage non-small cell lung cancer.

The CDR3 sequence: CASSDLGIQETQYF. The CDR3 nucleotides are TGTGCCAGCAGTGACTTGGGGATCCAAGAGACCCAGTACTTC. The V call is TRBV6-4, the J call TRBJ2-5; D unresolved. Trimming removed 1 base at V and 1 base at J, with 7 bases between. CDR1 is MRHNA, CDR2 SNTAGT, per germline. CDR3 length equals 14 residues.